The T cell receptor (beta chain) under discussion was sequenced for a study of T-cell reconstitution after alpha-beta-depleted transplantation in children. Whole-study findings and limits: Several hundred graft clones that had expanded were reportedly the source of alpha-beta T cells about two months after transplant. For some patients, TCRbeta diversity was high at day 60 because of recipient T cells and thymic progenitors that survived. By one year post-transplant, T-cell counts and diversity largely arose from T cells that were newly produced.

Germline values: CDR1 SGHRS, CDR2 YFSETQ. V was clipped by 4 bases and J by 1 base; unmatched bases: 8. CDR3 size: 16 residues. With respect to this clonotype: Its antigen is unknown.

A library of TCRbeta sequences, prepared with unique molecular identifiers, was generated. TCRdb passed the PCR reads through MiXCR, listing each CDR3 protein once. Found here are about a million distinct CDR3 sequences, roughly 29% of them singletons; the top ten hold about 28%. This TCR came from a boy in the first two years of life who had a stem cell transplant for SCID, so the T cells may come from the graft donor. The material sequenced was PBMCs, mostly from graft donor cells, taken 360 days after TCRalphabeta/CD19-depleted stem cell transplant. This chain links TRBV5-1 with TRBJ1-1; TRBD1 matches at 9 bases. CDR3 residues: CASSPLGDRANTEAFF. The CDR3 bases are TGCGCCAGCAGCCCCCTCGGGGACAGGGCGAACACTGAAGCTTTCTTT.